The entry below gives a single T cell receptor (beta chain) sequence along with its context. The germline V gene encodes CDR1 SGHTA and CDR2 FQGNSA. V lost 3 bases to trimming and J lost 6 bases, with 14 bases between them. CDR3 length equals 15 residues. The data were obtained in a study of T cell repertoires in ileal Crohn's disease. Measured with immunoSEQ multiplex PCR; TCRdb has only the in-frame clones, and not every one. Found here are several thousand clones, 95% to 96% of them singletons; the top ten hold over 0.2%. Patients were adults with ileal or ileocolonic Crohn's disease needing resection.

The rearrangement links TRBV7-2 to TRBJ2-2; D may be TRBD1 (5 bases). What was sequenced was ileal tissue. The sequence was obtained from an adult with Crohn's disease. The CDR3 spells CASSFTTQGAGELFF. CDR3 DNA: TGTGCCAGCAGCTTTACTACGCAAGGGGCCGGGGAGCTGTTTTTT. Together with reference TRBV7-2 and TRBJ2-2, the CDR3 gives the full variable domain: GAGVSQSPSNKVTEKGKDVELRCDPISGHTALYWYRQSLGQGLEFLIYFQGNSAPDKSGLPSDRFSAERTGGSVSTLTIQRTQQEDSAVYLCASSFTTQGAGELFFGEGSRLTVL.